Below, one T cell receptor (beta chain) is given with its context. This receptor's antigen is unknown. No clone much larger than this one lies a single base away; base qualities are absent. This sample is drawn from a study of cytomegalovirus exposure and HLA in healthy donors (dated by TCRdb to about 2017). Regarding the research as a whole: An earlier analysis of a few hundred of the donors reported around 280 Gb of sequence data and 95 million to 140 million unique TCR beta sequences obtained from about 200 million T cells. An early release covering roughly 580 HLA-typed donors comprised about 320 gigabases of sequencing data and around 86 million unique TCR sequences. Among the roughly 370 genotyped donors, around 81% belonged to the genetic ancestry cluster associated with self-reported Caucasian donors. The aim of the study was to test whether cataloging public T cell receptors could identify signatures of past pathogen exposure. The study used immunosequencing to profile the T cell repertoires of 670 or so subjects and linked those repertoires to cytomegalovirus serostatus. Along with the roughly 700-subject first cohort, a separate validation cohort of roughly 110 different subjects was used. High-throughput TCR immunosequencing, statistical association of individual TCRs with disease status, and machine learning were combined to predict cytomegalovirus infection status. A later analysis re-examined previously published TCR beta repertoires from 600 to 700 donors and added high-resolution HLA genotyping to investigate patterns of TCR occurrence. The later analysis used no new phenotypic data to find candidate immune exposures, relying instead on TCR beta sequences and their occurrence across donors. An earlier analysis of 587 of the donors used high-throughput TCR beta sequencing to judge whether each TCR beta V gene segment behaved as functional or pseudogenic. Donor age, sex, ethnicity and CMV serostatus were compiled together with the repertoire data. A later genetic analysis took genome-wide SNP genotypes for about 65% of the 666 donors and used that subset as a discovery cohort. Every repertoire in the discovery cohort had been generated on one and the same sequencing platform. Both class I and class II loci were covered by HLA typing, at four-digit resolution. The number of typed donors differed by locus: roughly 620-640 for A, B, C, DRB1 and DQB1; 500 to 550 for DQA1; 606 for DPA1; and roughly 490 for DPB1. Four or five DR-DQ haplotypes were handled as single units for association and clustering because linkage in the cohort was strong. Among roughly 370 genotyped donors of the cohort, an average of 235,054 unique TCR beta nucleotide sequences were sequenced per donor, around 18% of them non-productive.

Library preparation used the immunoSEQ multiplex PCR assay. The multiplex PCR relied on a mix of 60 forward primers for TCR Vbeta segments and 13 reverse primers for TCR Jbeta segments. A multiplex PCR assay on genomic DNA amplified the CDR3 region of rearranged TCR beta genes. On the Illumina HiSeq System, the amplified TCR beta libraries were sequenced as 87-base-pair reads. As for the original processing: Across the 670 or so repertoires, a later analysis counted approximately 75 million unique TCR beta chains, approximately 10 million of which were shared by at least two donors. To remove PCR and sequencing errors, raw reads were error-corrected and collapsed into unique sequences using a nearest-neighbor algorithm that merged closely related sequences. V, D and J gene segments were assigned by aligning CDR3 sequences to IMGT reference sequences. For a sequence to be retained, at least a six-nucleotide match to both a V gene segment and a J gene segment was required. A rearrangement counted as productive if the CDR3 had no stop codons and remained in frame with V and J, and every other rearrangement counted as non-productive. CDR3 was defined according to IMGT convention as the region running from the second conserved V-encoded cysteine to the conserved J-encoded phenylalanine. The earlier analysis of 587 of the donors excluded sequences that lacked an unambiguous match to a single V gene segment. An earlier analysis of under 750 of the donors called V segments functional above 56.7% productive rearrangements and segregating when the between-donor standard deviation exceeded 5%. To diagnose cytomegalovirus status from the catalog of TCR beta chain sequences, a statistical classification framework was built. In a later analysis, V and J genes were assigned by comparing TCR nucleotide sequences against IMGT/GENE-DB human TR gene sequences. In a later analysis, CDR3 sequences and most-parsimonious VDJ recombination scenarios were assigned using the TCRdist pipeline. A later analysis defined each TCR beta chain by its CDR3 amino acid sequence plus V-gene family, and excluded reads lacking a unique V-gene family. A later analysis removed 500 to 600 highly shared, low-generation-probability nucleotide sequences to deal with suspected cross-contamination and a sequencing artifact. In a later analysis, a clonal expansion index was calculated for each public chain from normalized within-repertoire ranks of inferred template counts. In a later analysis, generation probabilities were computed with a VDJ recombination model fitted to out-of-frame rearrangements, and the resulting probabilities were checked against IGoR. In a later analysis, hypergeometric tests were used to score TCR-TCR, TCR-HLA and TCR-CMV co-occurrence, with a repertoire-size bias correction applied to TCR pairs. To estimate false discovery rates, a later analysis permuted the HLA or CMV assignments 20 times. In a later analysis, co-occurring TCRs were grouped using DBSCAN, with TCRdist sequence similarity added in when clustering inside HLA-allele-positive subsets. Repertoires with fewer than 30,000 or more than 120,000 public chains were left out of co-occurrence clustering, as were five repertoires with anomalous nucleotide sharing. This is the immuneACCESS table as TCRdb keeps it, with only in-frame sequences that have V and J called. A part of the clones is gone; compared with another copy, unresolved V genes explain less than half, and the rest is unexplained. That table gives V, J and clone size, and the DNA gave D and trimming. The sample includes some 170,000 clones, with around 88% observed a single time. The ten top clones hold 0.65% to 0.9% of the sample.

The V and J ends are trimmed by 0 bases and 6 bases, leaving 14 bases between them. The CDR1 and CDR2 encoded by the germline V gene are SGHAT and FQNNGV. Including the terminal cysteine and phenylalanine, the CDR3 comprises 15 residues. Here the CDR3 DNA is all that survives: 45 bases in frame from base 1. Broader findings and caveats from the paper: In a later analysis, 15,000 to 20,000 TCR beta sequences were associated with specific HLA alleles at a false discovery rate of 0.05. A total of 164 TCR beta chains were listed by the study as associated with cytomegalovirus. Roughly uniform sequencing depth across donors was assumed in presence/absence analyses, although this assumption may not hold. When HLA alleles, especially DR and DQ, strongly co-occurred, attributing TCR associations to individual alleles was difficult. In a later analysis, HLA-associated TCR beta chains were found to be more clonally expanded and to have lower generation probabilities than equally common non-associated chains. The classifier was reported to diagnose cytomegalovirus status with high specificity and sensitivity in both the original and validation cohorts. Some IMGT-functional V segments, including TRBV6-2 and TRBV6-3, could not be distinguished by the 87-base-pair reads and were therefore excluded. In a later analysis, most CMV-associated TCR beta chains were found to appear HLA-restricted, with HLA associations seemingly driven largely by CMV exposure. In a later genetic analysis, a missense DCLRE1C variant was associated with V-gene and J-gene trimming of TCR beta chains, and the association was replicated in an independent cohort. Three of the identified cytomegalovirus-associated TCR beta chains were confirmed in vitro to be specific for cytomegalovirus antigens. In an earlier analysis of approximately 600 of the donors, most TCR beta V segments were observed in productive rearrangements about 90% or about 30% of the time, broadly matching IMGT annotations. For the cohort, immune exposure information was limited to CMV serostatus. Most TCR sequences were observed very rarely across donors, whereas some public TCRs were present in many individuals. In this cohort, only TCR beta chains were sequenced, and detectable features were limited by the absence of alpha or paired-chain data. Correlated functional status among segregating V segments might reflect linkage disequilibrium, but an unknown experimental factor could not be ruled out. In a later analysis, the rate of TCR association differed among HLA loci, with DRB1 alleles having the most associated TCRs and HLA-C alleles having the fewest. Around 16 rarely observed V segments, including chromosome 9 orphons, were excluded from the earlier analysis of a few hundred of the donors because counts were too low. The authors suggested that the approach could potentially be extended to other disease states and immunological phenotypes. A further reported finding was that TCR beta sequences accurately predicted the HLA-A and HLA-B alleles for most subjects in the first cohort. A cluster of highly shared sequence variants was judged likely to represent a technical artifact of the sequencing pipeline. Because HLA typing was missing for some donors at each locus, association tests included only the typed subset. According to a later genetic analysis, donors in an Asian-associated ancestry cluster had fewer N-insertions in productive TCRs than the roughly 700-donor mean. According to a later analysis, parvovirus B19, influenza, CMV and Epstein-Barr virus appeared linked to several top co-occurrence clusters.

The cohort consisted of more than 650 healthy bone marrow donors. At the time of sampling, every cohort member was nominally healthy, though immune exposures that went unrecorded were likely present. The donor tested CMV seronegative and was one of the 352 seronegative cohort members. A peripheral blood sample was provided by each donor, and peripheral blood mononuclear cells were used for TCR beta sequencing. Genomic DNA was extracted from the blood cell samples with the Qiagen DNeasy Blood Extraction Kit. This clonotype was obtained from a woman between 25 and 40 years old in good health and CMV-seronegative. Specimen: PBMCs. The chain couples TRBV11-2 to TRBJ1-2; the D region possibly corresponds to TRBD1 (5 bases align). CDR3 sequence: CASSLDLKGLDGYTF. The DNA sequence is TGTGCCAGCAGCTTAGATTTGAAGGGGCTCGATGGCTACACCTTC. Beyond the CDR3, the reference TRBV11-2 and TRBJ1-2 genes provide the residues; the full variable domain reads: EAGVAQSPRYKIIEKRQSVAFWCNPISGHATLYWYQQILGQGPKLLIQFQNNGVVDDSQLPKDRFSAERLKGVDSTLKIQPAKLEDSAVYLCASSLDLKGLDGYTFGSGTRLTVV.